This T cell receptor beta chain is from a study of T cells in narcolepsy. Study at large: Healthy controls were enrolled alongside patients with narcolepsy type 1 or type 2. Whole-study results and caveats: Autoreactive clonotypes reportedly recurred in blood of same and different patients, not controls. Autoreactive HCRT-specific and TRIB2-specific clonotypes were marked in same-patient CSF-versus-blood CD4+ comparisons.

Data came from immunoSEQ multiplex PCR; TCRdb stores just in-frame clones and leaves some out. Of approximately 2,500 clones in the sample, roughly 25% were seen once. Regarding this clone: Its antigen remains unknown.

The CDR3 length is 18 residues. This chain uses TRBV21-1 with TRBJ1-1; the table calls TRBD1, which could not be checked here. TRBV21-1 corresponds to a pseudogene. Source material: cultured CD4+ T cells from cerebrospinal fluid. The clonotype originates from a human donor with narcolepsy. The CDR3 DNA reads TGTGCCAGCAGCAAAGGCCCCACCCCCGCAAGGGGGAACACTGAAGCTTTCTTT. Its protein product is CASSKGPTPARGNTEAFF.